This is a list of T cell receptor beta chains from one sample in a study of OX40 agonist ivuxolimab in advanced cancers. TCRdb's table, derived via immunoSEQ multiplex PCR, lists solely in-frame clones and lacks some. The sample shows approximately 130,000 clones, roughly nine tenths of them seen only once. Here the sequenced sample was CD4+ or CD8+ T cells sorted from blood, taken in a trial of the OX40 agonist ivuxolimab. The receptors here all came from an adult with an advanced solid tumor such as melanoma, head and neck, liver or kidney cancer. Both conserved end residues are part of each CDR3. A D gene is named only where the DNA matches it firmly. Clone size appears in some rows only: once, few, many, or a class for an expanded clone.

j_gene: TRBJ1-1
len: 12
d_gene: .
v_gene: TRBV11-3
abundance: .
CDR3nt: TGTGCCAGCAGCTTCCGGGGCACTGAAGCTTTCTTT
CDR3aa: CASSFRGTEAFF

j_gene: TRBJ2-5
len: 13
d_gene: .
v_gene: TRBV2
abundance: .
CDR3nt: TGTGCCAGCAGTCCAAACAGGGAAGAGACCCAGTACTTC
CDR3aa: CASSPNREETQYF

j_gene: TRBJ2-3
len: 13
d_gene: .
v_gene: TRBV5-4
abundance: .
CDR3nt: TGTGCCAGCAGCTTGCACCTCACAGATACGCAGTATTTT
CDR3aa: CASSLHLTDTQYF

j_gene: TRBJ2-1
len: 18
d_gene: .
v_gene: TRBV9
abundance: once
CDR3nt: TGTGCCAGCAGTGGAGGACTCCAGGGGACCCTCTCCTACAATGAGCAGTTCTTC
CDR3aa: CASSGGLQGTLSYNEQFF

j_gene: TRBJ2-5
len: 14
d_gene: .
v_gene: TRBV2
abundance: .
CDR3nt: TGTGCCAGCAGGGGTGAGGTTTTTCAAGAGACCCAGTACTTC
CDR3aa: CASRGEVFQETQYF

j_gene: TRBJ2-5
len: 13
d_gene: .
v_gene: TRBV10-3
abundance: .
CDR3nt: TGTGCCATCAGTGATGAGGGACAAGAGACCCAGTACTTC
CDR3aa: CAISDEGQETQYF

j_gene: TRBJ1-6
len: 14
d_gene: .
v_gene: TRBV30
abundance: .
CDR3nt: TGTGCCTGGAGTAGGACCCTCGGGGAGTCACCCCTCCACTTT
CDR3aa: CAWSRTLGESPLHF

j_gene: TRBJ1-1
len: 14
d_gene: .
v_gene: TRBV6-1
abundance: .
CDR3nt: TGTGCCAGCAGTGAAGACAGGGTAAACACTGAAGCTTTCTTT
CDR3aa: CASSEDRVNTEAFF

j_gene: TRBJ1-1
len: 14
d_gene: .
v_gene: TRBV7-9
abundance: .
CDR3nt: TGTGCCAGCAGCAAAGGGGAGATGAACACTGAAGCTTTCTTT
CDR3aa: CASSKGEMNTEAFF

j_gene: TRBJ1-3
len: 16
d_gene: TRBD1
v_gene: TRBV7-9
abundance: .
CDR3nt: TGTGCCAGCAGCTTAGCGGGACAGACGGCCGGAAACACCATATATTTT
CDR3aa: CASSLAGQTAGNTIYF

j_gene: TRBJ1-3
len: 16
d_gene: .
v_gene: TRBV11-2
abundance: .
CDR3nt: TGTGCCAGCAGAAACCACGGAGGGATCTCTGGGAACACCATATATTTT
CDR3aa: CASRNHGGISGNTIYF

j_gene: TRBJ2-7
len: 14
d_gene: TRBD2
v_gene: TRBV11-3
abundance: .
CDR3nt: TGTGCCAGCAGCCTTAGCGGGACCTCCTACGAGCAGTACTTC
CDR3aa: CASSLSGTSYEQYF

j_gene: TRBJ2-5
len: 16
d_gene: .
v_gene: TRBV5-4
abundance: once
CDR3nt: TGTGCCAGCAGCTTGGCCGCGGGGCTGCGTACTGAGACCCAGTACTTC
CDR3aa: CASSLAAGLRTETQYF

j_gene: TRBJ1-3
len: 16
d_gene: TRBD1
v_gene: TRBV11-2
abundance: .
CDR3nt: TGTGCCAGCAGCCCACAGACAGGGCTCTCTGGAAACACCATATATTTT
CDR3aa: CASSPQTGLSGNTIYF

j_gene: TRBJ2-2
len: 15
d_gene: .
v_gene: TRBV27
abundance: .
CDR3nt: TGTGCCAGCAGTCCTTTCCTTGCAAACACCGGGGAGCTGTTTTTT
CDR3aa: CASSPFLANTGELFF

j_gene: TRBJ1-1
len: 16
d_gene: TRBD1
v_gene: TRBV7-8
abundance: .
CDR3nt: TGTGCCAGCAGCCAATGGACCAGGGGGCTGAACACTGAAGCTTTCTTT
CDR3aa: CASSQWTRGLNTEAFF

j_gene: TRBJ2-7
len: 15
d_gene: .
v_gene: TRBV5-4
abundance: .
CDR3nt: TGTGCCAGCAGCCTCGGGGGGCAGCGGGATTACGAGCAGTACTTC
CDR3aa: CASSLGGQRDYEQYF

j_gene: TRBJ1-3
len: 16
d_gene: TRBD1
v_gene: TRBV6-5
abundance: .
CDR3nt: TGTGCCAGCAGTTCCCCGGACAGGGGATCTGGAAACACCATATATTTT
CDR3aa: CASSSPDRGSGNTIYF

j_gene: TRBJ1-4
len: 15
d_gene: .
v_gene: TRBV5-1
abundance: .
CDR3nt: TGCGCCAGCAGCCTGACCCCCAGCACAAATGAAAAACTGTTTTTT
CDR3aa: CASSLTPSTNEKLFF

j_gene: TRBJ2-7
len: 14
d_gene: TRBD1
v_gene: TRBV27
abundance: .
CDR3nt: TGTGCCAGCACTACGGGACAGGGGTTCTACGAGCAGTACTTC
CDR3aa: CASTTGQGFYEQYF

j_gene: TRBJ1-2
len: 13
d_gene: .
v_gene: TRBV28
abundance: .
CDR3nt: TGTGCCAGCAGTTTTGGACGGATCTATGGCTACACCTTC
CDR3aa: CASSFGRIYGYTF

j_gene: TRBJ2-4
len: 14
d_gene: .
v_gene: TRBV13
abundance: .
CDR3nt: TGTGCCAGCAGCCCCGCGGGTGCCAAAAACATTCAGTACTTC
CDR3aa: CASSPAGAKNIQYF

j_gene: TRBJ1-5
len: 16
d_gene: TRBD1
v_gene: TRBV28
abundance: .
CDR3nt: TGTGCCAGCAGTTTAGCGGACAGGGGTGGCAATCAGCCCCAGCATTTT
CDR3aa: CASSLADRGGNQPQHF

j_gene: TRBJ1-5
len: 13
d_gene: .
v_gene: TRBV30
abundance: .
CDR3nt: TGTGCCTGGAGCGTCCGGAGCAATCAGCCCCAGCATTTT
CDR3aa: CAWSVRSNQPQHF

j_gene: TRBJ1-1
len: 14
d_gene: .
v_gene: TRBV4-1
abundance: .
CDR3nt: TGCGCCAGCAGGCTCCACGGGTCGAACGCTGAAGCTTTCTTT
CDR3aa: CASRLHGSNAEAFF

j_gene: TRBJ2-1
len: 16
d_gene: TRBD2
v_gene: TRBV7-8
abundance: .
CDR3nt: TGTGCCAGCAGCTTAGGCCCCGATAGCGGGTACAATGAGCAGTTCTTC
CDR3aa: CASSLGPDSGYNEQFF

j_gene: TRBJ1-3
len: 14
d_gene: .
v_gene: TRBV28
abundance: .
CDR3nt: TGTGCCAGCAGTCCACAGAAAGCTGGAAACACCATATATTTT
CDR3aa: CASSPQKAGNTIYF

j_gene: TRBJ2-1
len: 20
d_gene: TRBD2
v_gene: TRBV7-3
abundance: .
CDR3nt: TGTGCCAGCAGTCCAAGGGTCAGAGCGGGAGAAATGTTTGACCACAATGAGCAGTTCTTC
CDR3aa: CASSPRVRAGEMFDHNEQFF

j_gene: TRBJ1-1
len: 11
d_gene: .
v_gene: TRBV29-1
abundance: .
CDR3nt: TGCAGCGTTGTGAGTCCGGGTACAGCTTTCTTT
CDR3aa: CSVVSPGTAFF

j_gene: TRBJ1-5
len: 12
d_gene: .
v_gene: TRBV5-6
abundance: .
CDR3nt: TGTGCCAGCAGTTACCCGAACCAGCCCCAGCATTTT
CDR3aa: CASSYPNQPQHF

j_gene: TRBJ1-1
len: 16
d_gene: TRBD1
v_gene: TRBV19
abundance: .
CDR3nt: TGTGCCAGTAGAGATTCCAGGGGGTCGGTGAACACTGAAGCTTTCTTT
CDR3aa: CASRDSRGSVNTEAFF

j_gene: TRBJ2-2
len: 18
d_gene: .
v_gene: TRBV18
abundance: .
CDR3nt: TGTGCCAGCTCACCACCAATGAGAAGTGCCAGGGTTGACGGGGAGCTGTTTTTT
CDR3aa: CASSPPMRSARVDGELFF

j_gene: TRBJ2-5
len: 12
d_gene: .
v_gene: TRBV7-8
abundance: .
CDR3nt: TGTGCCAGCAGTTCGGTTGGGGAGACCCAGTACTTC
CDR3aa: CASSSVGETQYF

j_gene: TRBJ2-2
len: 12
d_gene: .
v_gene: TRBV30
abundance: .
CDR3nt: TGTGCCTGGAGCCCCCGGTCCGGGGAGCTGTTTTTT
CDR3aa: CAWSPRSGELFF

j_gene: TRBJ2-7
len: 13
d_gene: .
v_gene: TRBV6-6
abundance: .
CDR3nt: TGTGCCAGCAGGAAGGGACACCGCTACGAGCAGTACTTC
CDR3aa: CASRKGHRYEQYF

j_gene: TRBJ2-7
len: 13
d_gene: .
v_gene: TRBV28
abundance: .
CDR3nt: TGTGCCAGCAAGGGAGGGGGACGGTACGAGCAGTACTTC
CDR3aa: CASKGGGRYEQYF

j_gene: TRBJ1-4
len: 11
d_gene: .
v_gene: TRBV10-2
abundance: few
CDR3nt: TGCGCCAGCCTGAGAAATGAAAAACTGTTTTTT
CDR3aa: CASLRNEKLFF

j_gene: TRBJ1-5
len: 14
d_gene: .
v_gene: TRBV6-5
abundance: .
CDR3nt: TGTGCCAGCAGTGCTCAAAAAGGGAATCAGCCCCAGCATTTT
CDR3aa: CASSAQKGNQPQHF

j_gene: TRBJ1-1
len: 11
d_gene: .
v_gene: TRBV7-2
abundance: .
CDR3nt: TGTGCCAGCAGCTTCCGGACAGAAGCTTTCTTT
CDR3aa: CASSFRTEAFF

j_gene: TRBJ1-1
len: 11
d_gene: .
v_gene: TRBV28
abundance: .
CDR3nt: TGTGCCAGCAGCAAACAGCCGGAAGCTTTCTTT
CDR3aa: CASSKQPEAFF

j_gene: TRBJ1-4
len: 16
d_gene: .
v_gene: TRBV23-1
abundance: .
CDR3nt: TGCGCCAGCAGTCCCCACCGGCCCAAAGACAGGGAAAAACTGTTTTTT
CDR3aa: CASSPHRPKDREKLFF

j_gene: TRBJ1-1
len: 15
d_gene: .
v_gene: TRBV9
abundance: .
CDR3nt: TGTGCCAGCAGCGTAGGAGCGTGGGGGGGCACTGAAGCTTTCTTT
CDR3aa: CASSVGAWGGTEAFF

j_gene: TRBJ2-2
len: 15
d_gene: TRBD1
v_gene: TRBV28
abundance: once
CDR3nt: TGTGCCAGCAGTTTCTTACGGGACAGTGCCGGGGAGCTGTTTTTT
CDR3aa: CASSFLRDSAGELFF

j_gene: TRBJ2-2
len: 17
d_gene: TRBD1
v_gene: TRBV7-8
abundance: .
CDR3nt: TGTGCCAGCAGCTTAGCTGACAGGGTACCGAACACCGGGGAGCTGTTTTTT
CDR3aa: CASSLADRVPNTGELFF

j_gene: TRBJ1-5
len: 12
d_gene: .
v_gene: TRBV10-3
abundance: .
CDR3nt: TGTGCCATCAGTAATAGCAATCAGCCCCAGCATTTT
CDR3aa: CAISNSNQPQHF

j_gene: TRBJ1-1
len: 14
d_gene: .
v_gene: TRBV15
abundance: .
CDR3nt: TGTGCCACCAGCAACCTCCGGGGATCCACTGAAGCTTTCTTT
CDR3aa: CATSNLRGSTEAFF

j_gene: TRBJ2-7
len: 13
d_gene: .
v_gene: TRBV27
abundance: .
CDR3nt: TGTGCCAGCAGTTTAGGTCGCTCCTACGAGCAGTACTTC
CDR3aa: CASSLGRSYEQYF

j_gene: TRBJ1-5
len: 15
d_gene: .
v_gene: TRBV5-5
abundance: .
CDR3nt: TGTGCCAGCAGCTTGTGGTCGGGGAGCAATCAGCCCCAGCATTTT
CDR3aa: CASSLWSGSNQPQHF

j_gene: TRBJ2-2
len: 16
d_gene: .
v_gene: TRBV19
abundance: .
CDR3nt: TGTGCCAGTAGTATTCTCGGGTTCCCCACCACCGGGGAGCTGTTTTTT
CDR3aa: CASSILGFPTTGELFF

j_gene: TRBJ2-7
len: 14
d_gene: .
v_gene: TRBV10-3
abundance: few
CDR3nt: TGTGCCATCAGCCTCCGGGACTCGGCCGACGAGCAGTACTTC
CDR3aa: CAISLRDSADEQYF

j_gene: TRBJ2-1
len: 14
d_gene: .
v_gene: TRBV7-2
abundance: .
CDR3nt: TGTGCCAGCAGCTCTGGACGACTGGGGAATGAGCAGTTCTTC
CDR3aa: CASSSGRLGNEQFF

j_gene: TRBJ2-3
len: 15
d_gene: .
v_gene: TRBV6-5
abundance: .
CDR3nt: TGTGCCAGCAGTTGGTCAGGTCAACCCACAGATACGCAGTATTTT
CDR3aa: CASSWSGQPTDTQYF

j_gene: TRBJ1-2
len: 14
d_gene: .
v_gene: TRBV9
abundance: .
CDR3nt: TGTGCCAGCAGCGTAGCTGTCCAGGGATATGGCTACACCTTC
CDR3aa: CASSVAVQGYGYTF

j_gene: TRBJ2-7
len: 16
d_gene: TRBD1
v_gene: TRBV19
abundance: .
CDR3nt: TGTGCCAGTAGTGTCTTCGGACAGGGGGCTTACTACGAGCAGTACTTC
CDR3aa: CASSVFGQGAYYEQYF